The source of this TCR beta chain is a study of blood T cell repertoires in COVID-19. Study at large: Donors in the United States, Italy and Spain gave samples during acute or convalescent COVID-19. PBMCs, B-cell-depleted T cells, or T cells provided the cDNA or gDNA that made up the material.

This CDR3 has 14 residues. V was pared by 3 bases and J by 2 bases, with 9 bases between. CDR1 and CDR2 from the germline V gene are LNHDA and SQIVND (reference sequence). Using immunoSEQ multiplex PCR, the repertoire was profiled, and TCRdb retains in-frame clones only, with some absent. The table lists roughly 190,000 clones, around 80% of them singletons. Source material: peripheral blood. The sequence came from a woman in her sixties or seventies with COVID-19, enrolled during active disease. The chain is built from TRBV19 and TRBJ2-3; possibly TRBD2 for D (5 bases). CDR3: CASSMRADTDTQYF. The CDR3 DNA reads TGTGCCAGTAGTATGCGAGCGGACACAGATACGCAGTATTTT. Variable domain in full (rest from reference TRBV19 and TRBJ2-3): DGGITQSPKYLFRKEGQNVTLSCEQNLNHDAMYWYRQDPGQGLRLIYYSQIVNDFQKGDIAEGYSVSREKKESFPLTVTSAQKNPTAFYLCASSMRADTDTQYFGPGTRLTVL.